One and the same sample provided the 21 T cell receptor beta chains below, sequenced in a study of OX40 agonist ivuxolimab in advanced cancers. Repertoires were generated with immunoSEQ multiplex PCR, while TCRdb's copy carries only in-frame clones and drops some. This table holds about 16,000 clones, just over 85% found once. This material consisted of CD4+ or CD8+ T cells sorted from blood, taken in a trial of the OX40 agonist ivuxolimab. The receptors stem from an adult with an advanced solid tumor such as melanoma, head and neck, liver or kidney cancer.

The J gene is TRBJ1-1, the V gene TRBV6-1; 7 nucleotides agree with TRBD1. J was trimmed by 11 bases and V by 3 bases; bases with no gene match: 3. This CDR3 spans 11 amino acids. CDR1 is MNHNS and CDR2 is SASEGT in the germline V gene. The DNA for the CDR3 is TGTGCCAGCAGTGAGGAGGGGGCCGCTTTCTTT. Translated, it gives CASSEEGAAFF.

The chain joins TRBV14 to TRBJ2-7; 7 bases line up with TRBD2. CDR1 and CDR2 from the germline V gene are SGHDN and FVKESK. Trimming cost V 1 base and J 3 bases; bases outside gene matches: 9. The CDR3 is made up of 16 amino acids. In DNA, the CDR3 is TGTGCCAGCAGCCAAGCGTTCAGCGGGATAATCTACGAGCAGTACTTC. As protein: CASSQAFSGIIYEQYF.

The CDR3 is CASSRKAGDNEKLFF. The CDR3 nucleotides are TGCGCCAGCAGTCGGAAGGCGGGGGATAATGAAAAACTGTTTTTT. The genes are TRBV4-1 and TRBJ1-4, with D tentatively TRBD1 (5 bases). The CDR3 has 15 residues. Trimming removed 6 bases at V and 4 bases at J, with 15 bases between. Germline V gives CDR1 MGHRA, CDR2 YSYEKL.

The CDR3 DNA is TGTGCCAGCAGCTCCAGGGTCGGGGGCAATCAGCCCCAGCATTTT. Its protein is CASSSRVGGNQPQHF. The genes are TRBV7-2 and TRBJ1-5, with D possibly TRBD1 on 5 matching bases. V was shortened by 4 bases and J by 2 bases, with 12 bases between the two germline ends. Germline V lookup: CDR1 SGHTA, CDR2 FQGNSA. CDR3 length: 15 residues. Looking up the rest from reference TRBV7-2 and TRBJ1-5 gives the full variable domain: GAGVSQSPSNKVTEKGKDVELRCDPISGHTALYWYRQSLGQGLEFLIYFQGNSAPDKSGLPSDRFSAERTGGSVSTLTIQRTQQEDSAVYLCASSSRVGGNQPQHFGDGTRLSIL.

For the CDR3, the DNA is TGCAGCGGTGGACTAGCGGGAAGCAATGAGCAGTTCTTC. Translated: CSGGLAGSNEQFF. The chain couples TRBV29-1 to TRBJ2-1, with 12 bases fitting TRBD2. Losses at the gene ends were 7 bases for V and 6 bases for J; bases not matched to a gene: 4. Germline CDR1 and CDR2: SQVTM and ANQGSEA. This CDR3 spans 13 amino acids.

This clone was recorded a few times. The chain uses TRBV19 and TRBJ1-6, with 7 bases matching TRBD1. V trimming: 5 bases; J trimming: 4 bases; junction bases outside the gene matches: 5. Germline CDR1 LNHDA, CDR2 SQIVND (reference sequence). This CDR3 has 15 residues. CDR3 region: CASSSRQGYNSPLHF. CDR3 sequence (DNA): TGTGCCAGTAGTTCGCGACAGGGTTATAATTCACCCCTCCACTTT.

The chain uses TRBV5-1 and TRBJ2-1; weak D call: TRBD2 (5 bases). V dropped 3 bases and J dropped 4 bases, with 8 bases sitting between them. The CDR3 runs to 13 residues. Germline CDR1 reads SGHRS; CDR2 reads YFSETQ. CDR3 nucleotides: TGCGCCAGCAGCTCCGGACTGTACAATGAGCAGTTCTTC. The encoded protein is CASSSGLYNEQFF. Looking up the rest from reference TRBV5-1 and TRBJ2-1 gives the full variable domain: KAGVTQTPRYLIKTRGQQVTLSCSPISGHRSVSWYQQTPGQGLQFLFEYFSETQRNKGNFPGRFSGRQFSNSRSEMNVSTLELGDSALYLCASSSGLYNEQFFGPGTRLTVL.

The V call is TRBV6-6, the J call TRBJ1-3; no clear D gene. Germline CDR1 and CDR2: MNHNY and SVGAGI (reference sequence). Between the trimmed V and J ends, which lost 7 bases and 2 bases, there was a span of 15 bases. This CDR3 is built from 15 residues. In DNA, the CDR3 is TGTGCCAGCATGTCAACCAGGAGCGCTGGAAACACCATATATTTT. As protein: CASMSTRSAGNTIYF.

This clone was seen a single time. V and J are TRBV27 and TRBJ1-1, with a weak D call TRBD1 (5 bases). Germline values: CDR1 MNHEY, CDR2 SMNVEV (reference sequence). V was shortened by 3 bases and J by 0 bases, with 11 bases between the two germline ends. The CDR3 consists of 15 residues. CDR3 loop: CASSLTRALNTEAFF. In DNA form, the CDR3 reads TGTGCCAGCAGTTTGACCAGGGCCCTGAACACTGAAGCTTTCTTT.

The genes are TRBV7-8 and TRBJ1-4; 10 bases align to TRBD1. The CDR3 spans 15 residues. The trim removed 5 bases at V and 8 bases at J, leaving 8 bases unmatched. CDR1 and CDR2 (germline): SGHVS, FQNEAQ. This chain's CDR3 is CASSGRQGANEKLFF. The CDR3 DNA is TGTGCCAGCAGCGGAAGACAGGGGGCGAACGAAAAACTGTTTTTT.

The chain employs TRBV6-5 and TRBJ1-5, with D uncertain. The length of the CDR3 is 13 residues. Germline V gene lookup returns CDR1 MNHEY and CDR2 SVGAGI. Deletions cut 4 bases from V and 0 bases from J, with 4 bases between. In DNA, the CDR3 is TGTGCCAGCAGTTTGAATAGCAATCAGCCCCAGCATTTT. The encoded protein is CASSLNSNQPQHF.

The chain links TRBV5-1 to TRBJ1-1, with D possibly matching TRBD1 (5 bases). The CDR3 length is 16 residues. Germline CDR1 and CDR2: SGHRS and YFSETQ. The ends were cut back, 2 bases at V and 1 base at J, with 15 bases in the middle. The chain's CDR3 is CASSLDQGLRNTEAFF. The CDR3 bases are TGCGCCAGCAGCTTAGACCAGGGACTCAGGAACACTGAAGCTTTCTTT.

In DNA form, the CDR3 reads TGTGCCAGCAGTCTTAGCCTACAGGGAATGTTTTACGAGCAGTACTTC. Its translation: CASSLSLQGMFYEQYF. The rearrangement joins TRBV2 to TRBJ2-7, with D perhaps TRBD1 (6 bases). The CDR3 runs to 16 residues. Deletions cut 5 bases from V and 4 bases from J, with 21 bases between. Germline loops: CDR1 SNHLY, CDR2 FYNNEI.

Remarks on this clone: The junction shows a germline mismatch at one end, possibly a read error. The rearrangement uses TRBV5-6 and TRBJ1-1, with D unresolved. The CDR3 spans 13 residues. Germline V gene sequence: CDR1 SGHDT, CDR2 YYEEEE. DNA of the CDR3: TGTGCCGGCAGCTTGCGGATGAACACTGAAGCTTTCTTT. This gives the protein CAGSLRMNTEAFF. Using reference TRBV5-6 and TRBJ1-1 for the parts outside the CDR3, the full variable domain is DAGVTQSPTHLIKTRGQQVTLRCSPKSGHDTVSWYQQALGQGPQFIFQYYEEEERQRGNFPDRFSGHQFPNYSSELNVNALLLGDSALYLCAGSLRMNTEAFFGQGTRLTVV.

The rearrangement uses TRBV11-3 and TRBJ1-1; 7 bases fit TRBD1. The CDR3 covers 13 residues. The germline V gene encodes CDR1 SGHNT and CDR2 YENEEA. Trimming removed 5 bases from V and 6 bases from J; junction bases left unmatched: 6. This CDR3 reads CASSPTRGAEAFF. The CDR3 coding sequence is TGTGCCAGCAGCCCCACCAGGGGGGCTGAAGCTTTCTTT.

The count of this clone is one. The rearrangement links TRBV5-5 to TRBJ2-7; 7 bases fit TRBD1. CDR1 is SGHKS, CDR2 YYEKEE, per germline (reference sequence). The V segment lost 0 bases and the J segment 4 bases; nucleotides outside the gene matches: 4. The CDR3 has 14 residues. This CDR3 reads CASSLGQGRYEQYF. The CDR3 bases are TGTGCCAGCAGCTTGGGACAGGGTCGGTACGAGCAGTACTTC.

V and J are TRBV5-1 and TRBJ2-3; TRBD2 aligns across 8 bases. Germline values: CDR1 SGHRS, CDR2 YFSETQ. With 5 bases clipped from V and 6 bases from J, the junction kept 8 bases outside the gene matches. The CDR3 spans 14 residues. CDR3 protein: CASRDGGAEDTQYF. CDR3 nucleotides: TGCGCCAGCAGGGACGGGGGGGCCGAGGATACGCAGTATTTT.

The gene calls are TRBV30 and TRBJ1-2; no firm D call. V gave up 2 bases and J gave up 8 bases, with 6 bases separating them. Germline CDR1 is GTSNPN and CDR2 is SVGIG (reference sequence). The CDR3 has 10 amino acids. As DNA, the CDR3 is TGTGCCTGGAGTCGGAGGGGCTACACCTTC. Its protein is CAWSRRGYTF.

In regard to this clone: Compared with germline, one end of the junction differs, possibly owing to a read error. The V call is TRBV10-3, the J call TRBJ2-1; TRBD1 agrees at 9 bases. The V gene's germline CDR1 is ENHRY and CDR2 SYGVKD. The CDR3 loop spans 15 amino acids. CDR3 loop: CTISLTGGSVNEQFF. CDR3 in DNA: TGTACCATCAGCCTCACAGGGGGCTCGGTCAATGAGCAGTTCTTC.

The chain employs TRBV5-6 and TRBJ1-2; possible D gene TRBD1, 5 bases. The germline CDR1 and CDR2 sequences are SGHDT and YYEEEE. Trimming took off 1 base at V and 1 base at J, with 8 bases between the two ends. The CDR3 is made up of 14 amino acids. This CDR3 reads CASSLQGFNYGYTF. The CDR3 DNA reads TGTGCCAGCAGCTTGCAGGGATTTAACTATGGCTACACCTTC.

The V and J genes are TRBV4-1 and TRBJ1-5, with D possibly being TRBD1 (5 bases). The germline V gene has CDR1 MGHRA and CDR2 YSYEKL. The length of the CDR3 is 15 residues. V was pared by 1 base and J by 6 bases, with 13 bases between. The CDR3 nucleotides read TGCGCCAGCAGCCAAGGCAGTAGGGGCAGTCAGCCCCAGCATTTT. The encoded protein is CASSQGSRGSQPQHF.